This TCR beta chain was found in a study of cytomegalovirus exposure and HLA in healthy donors. Study-wide points: The study found most TCR sequences rare, yet found some public TCRs in many donors.

A note on this clone: Antigen specificity is unknown.

Germline V gene lookup returns CDR1 LNHDA and CDR2 SQIVND (reference sequence). The CDR3 loop spans 14 amino acids. Primers: 60 Vbeta forward and 13 Jbeta reverse. The protocol was immunoSEQ multiplex PCR, while the TCRdb copy is restricted to in-frame clones and leaves out a portion. The repertoire has about 180,000 clones, about two thirds of them found once; the top ten carry about 2.5%. This receptor was taken from a human donor in good health. V is TRBV19 and J is TRBJ2-5, with 12 bases fitting TRBD1. Sequencing was carried out using PBMCs. The CDR3 nucleotides read TGTGCTTCGGGGGACAGGGGGCGGCGAGAGACCCAGTACTTC. It translates to CASGDRGRRETQYF.